This entry features one T cell receptor (beta chain) sequence. Its specificity is not known. 200 ng DNA, 30,000 or so T cell genomes, went into each sorted-subset replicate PCR. The data were produced by immunoSEQ multiplex PCR, yet TCRdb's version contains in-frame clones alone and is incomplete. This sample has more than 2 million clones; just under 95% occur once, and the top ten carry around 1.1%. The record originates from a study of shared clonotypes between healthy human individuals. Study overall: The people who gave samples were a couple of women and a few men aged 18 to 49.

Naive-designated CD8 cells lacked CD45RO, were positively enriched for CCR7, and omitted terminally differentiated effector memory CD45RA+ cells. Points from the study as a whole: Lower generation probabilities were found for non-shared clonotypes than for those shared by all four donors. Specimens sampled were limited to blood, with tissue repertoires likely differing.

Sample: naive CD8+ T cells sorted from blood. The source of this sequence is a young man in good health.

The CDR3 DNA follows: TGTGCCAGCAGTGGGGGACAGGGGGGATACAATGAGCAGTTCTTC. It yields the protein CASSGGQGGYNEQFF. The chain recombines TRBV2 with TRBJ2-1; 11 bases are a match to TRBD1. CDR3 size: 15 residues. Germline values: CDR1 SNHLY, CDR2 FYNNEI. V lost 4 bases, J lost 4 bases, and 3 bases stayed unmatched.